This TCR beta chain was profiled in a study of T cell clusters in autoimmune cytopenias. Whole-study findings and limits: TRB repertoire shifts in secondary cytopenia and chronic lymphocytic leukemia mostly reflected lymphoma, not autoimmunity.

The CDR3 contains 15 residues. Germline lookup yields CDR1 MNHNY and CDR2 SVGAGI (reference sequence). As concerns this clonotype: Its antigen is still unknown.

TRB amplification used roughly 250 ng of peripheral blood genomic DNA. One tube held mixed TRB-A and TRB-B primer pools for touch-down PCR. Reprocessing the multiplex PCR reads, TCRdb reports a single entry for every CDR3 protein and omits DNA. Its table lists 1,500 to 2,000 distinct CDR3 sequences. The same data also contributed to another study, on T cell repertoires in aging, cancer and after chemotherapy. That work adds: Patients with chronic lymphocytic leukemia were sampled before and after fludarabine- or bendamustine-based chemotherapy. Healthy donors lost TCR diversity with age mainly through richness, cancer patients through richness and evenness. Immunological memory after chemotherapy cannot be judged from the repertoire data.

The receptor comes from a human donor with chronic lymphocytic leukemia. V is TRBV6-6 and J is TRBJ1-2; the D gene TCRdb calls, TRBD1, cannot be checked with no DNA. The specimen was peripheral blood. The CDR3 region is CASRTTGTGNYGYTF.